Below, one T cell receptor beta chain is given with its context. Its cognate antigen is unknown. This sample was taken from a study of a mutant IDH1 vaccine in newly diagnosed glioma. On the study more broadly: Treated patients, about 60% male and about 38% female, averaged approximately 40 years of age.

Overall study results and limits: Of the patients, more than 80% had vaccine-induced immune responses. Pseudoprogression apparently tracked independently of changes in top peripheral T cell clonotypes.

Germline V gene data show CDR1 as SGDLS and CDR2 as YYNGEE. V gave up 1 base and J gave up 6 bases; unmatched junction bases: 10. This CDR3 spans 17 amino acids. Repertoires were generated with immunoSEQ multiplex PCR, while TCRdb's copy carries only in-frame clones and drops some. The sample comprises 99,000 or so clones, 85% to 90% of which are singletons, and roughly 0.58% rests with the top ten. Time point of the sample: baseline, week 1 (first vaccination visit). The treatment denotes: pre-vaccination baseline after standard-of-care therapy. The sequence was collected from a woman in her forties or fifties with glioma. Specimen: PBMCs, collected from a glioma patient treated with radiotherapy, temozolomide or both. The chain recombines TRBV9 with TRBJ2-7; 13 bases match TRBD2. The CDR3 nucleotides read TGTGCCAGCAGCGTAAAATGCCGGACTAGCGGGAGCCCCGAGCAGTACTTC. This codes for CASSVKCRTSGSPEQYF.